This T cell receptor (beta chain) was sequenced during a study of blood T cell repertoires in COVID-19. For the study at large: Italy, Spain and the United States were the sources of the convalescent and acute COVID-19 samples.

The authors' processing: Amplification from reference gene primers served as the basis for estimated nucleated cell counts. Generated by immunoSEQ multiplex PCR, the TCRdb table keeps only in-frame clones and is missing some. The V and J calls and clone size come from that table; D and trimming were worked out from the DNA. The table shows 200,000 to 250,000 clones, with about 80% occurring only once. The CDR3 is 17 amino acids. Those enrolled in Seattle joined during active infection and were followed longitudinally afterward. The clonotype originates from a woman of 80 years or more with COVID-19, enrolled during active disease. J is TRBJ1-4 and V is TRBV21-1; the D call TRBD1 from the table was never checked on the DNA. TRBV21-1 represents a pseudogene. Sequencing was done on a sample of peripheral blood. This CDR3 is CASSSENSILTDEKLFF. DNA for the CDR3: TGTGCCAGCAGCAGTGAGAACAGCATCCTTACCGATGAAAAACTGTTTTTT.